One sample yielded the 27 T cell receptor beta chains listed below, sequenced in a study of T cell responses to AZD1222 COVID-19 vaccine. Using immunoSEQ multiplex PCR, the repertoire was profiled, and TCRdb retains in-frame clones only, with some absent. The sample has 100,000 to 120,000 clones; 88% are singletons. This material consisted of peripheral blood, taken on day 0 of AZD1222 vaccination. The receptors shown here come from an adult in good health.

Turning to this clone: Other DNA sequences in the same sample also yield this CDR3. The genes are TRBV5-1 and TRBJ2-1; no reliable D call. Germline values: CDR1 SGHRS, CDR2 YFSETQ. The V end was cut by 1 base, the J end by 2 bases, with 7 bases between. There are 14 residues in the CDR3. CDR3 region: CASSLSDTYNEQFF. As DNA, the CDR3 is TGCGCCAGCAGCTTGTCCGATACCTACAATGAGCAGTTCTTC.

This CDR3 is CASSPGQGAEQYF. In nucleotides, the CDR3 is TGTGCCAGCTCACCGGGACAGGGTGCCGAGCAGTACTTC. The V and J genes are TRBV18 and TRBJ2-7; 9 bases are a match to TRBD1. Germline V gene sequence: CDR1 KGHSH, CDR2 LQKENI. The length of the CDR3 is 13 residues. The V segment lost 3 bases and the J segment 6 bases; nucleotides outside the gene matches: 3. The full variable domain, completed using reference TRBV18 and TRBJ2-7, is NAGVMQNPRHLVRRRGQEARLRCSPMKGHSHVYWYRQLPEEGLKFMVYLQKENIIDESGMPKERFSAEFPKEGPSILRIQQVVRGDSAAYFCASSPGQGAEQYFGPGTRLTVT.

CDR3: CASRTGPYSNQPQHF. The CDR3 coding sequence is TGTGCCAGTAGGACAGGGCCCTATAGCAATCAGCCCCAGCATTTT. The genes are TRBV6-5 and TRBJ1-5; TRBD1 matches 8 bases. The CDR3 covers 15 residues. V dropped 9 bases and J dropped 0; count of bases not matched to a gene: 7. Germline-derived CDR1 and CDR2 are MNHEY and SVGAGI.

The chain has TRBV6-5 and TRBJ2-5; D may be TRBD2 (5 bases). CDR3 length: 13 residues. Germline lookup yields CDR1 MNHEY and CDR2 SVGAGI. V lost 4 bases and J 4 bases, leaving 10 bases between the germline ends. The CDR3 protein is CASSSDSGETQYF. The CDR3 DNA reads TGTGCCAGCAGTTCGGACTCGGGAGAGACCCAGTACTTC.

V usage is TRBV12-5 and J usage is TRBJ1-2, with D perhaps TRBD1 (5 bases). The CDR3 consists of 12 residues. CDR1 is LGHNT and CDR2 is FRNRAP in the germline V gene. With 6 bases removed from V and 4 bases from J, the gap between germline ends came to 9 bases. The CDR3 sequence: CASGHDSYGYTF. CDR3 nucleotide sequence: TGTGCTAGTGGACACGACAGCTATGGCTACACCTTC. Looking up the rest from reference TRBV12-5 and TRBJ1-2 gives the full variable domain: DARVTQTPRHKVTEMGQEVTMRCQPILGHNTVFWYRQTMMQGLELLAYFRNRAPLDDSGMPKDRFSAEMPDATLATLKIQPSEPRDSAVYFCASGHDSYGYTFGSGTRLTVV.

Of note for this clone: This sample includes further DNA sequences coding for the same CDR3. This sequence joins TRBV9 and TRBJ1-3; D is perhaps TRBD1 (5 bases). The CDR3 covers 15 residues. Germline CDR1 and CDR2: SGDLS and YYNGEE. The V and J ends lost 3 bases and 0 bases respectively, with 10 bases between them. Here the CDR3 reads CASSADRVSGNTIYF. The CDR3 nucleotides are TGTGCCAGCAGCGCCGACAGAGTCTCTGGAAACACCATATATTTT.

This clone was seen a few times. The V and J genes are TRBV5-1 and TRBJ1-6; D possibly corresponds to TRBD1 (5 bases). The V gene lost 0 bases and the J gene lost 10 bases, with 14 bases spanning the gap. The germline gives CDR1 SGHRS, CDR2 YFSETQ. The CDR3 is 15 residues long. CDR3 DNA sequence: TGCGCCAGCAGCTTGGCGTCGGGGGATAGATCACCCCTCCACTTT. The encoded protein is CASSLASGDRSPLHF.

The chain combines TRBV11-2 with TRBJ1-2; 7 positions match TRBD1. Germline loops: CDR1 SGHAT, CDR2 FQNNGV. The ends lost 2 bases at V and 4 bases at J; junction bases unmatched: 7. This CDR3 is built from 15 residues. The CDR3 coding sequence is TGTGCCAGCAGCTTACTCCGGGACAGCCTCTATGGCTACACCTTC. Translation: CASSLLRDSLYGYTF.

The J gene is TRBJ1-2, the V gene TRBV4-1; 7 positions match TRBD1. With V trimmed by 0 bases and J by 10 bases, 14 bases remained unmatched. CDR1 and CDR2 (germline): MGHRA, YSYEKL. CDR3 length: 16 residues. This CDR3 reads CASSQDPPWAGTDYTF. CDR3 sequence (DNA): TGCGCCAGCAGCCAAGATCCCCCGTGGGCAGGGACAGACTACACCTTC.

This chain connects TRBV24-1 to TRBJ1-1; no reliable D call. Trimming shortened V by 7 bases and J by 1 base, and 9 bases separated the two germline ends. Germline V CDR1 and CDR2: KGHDR, SFDVKD. The CDR3 extends over 13 amino acids. The CDR3 nucleotides read TGTGCCACCAGGGCGTCCGGGAACACTGAAGCTTTCTTT. Translated: CATRASGNTEAFF.

This sequence joins TRBV6-5 and TRBJ1-4; no definite D call. There are 13 residues in the CDR3. Deletions cut 5 bases from V and 4 bases from J, with 8 bases between. CDR1 and CDR2 (germline): MNHEY, SVGAGI. Here the CDR3 DNA reads TGTGCCAGCAGTCCACGGGGTAATGAAAAACTGTTTTTT. It is translated as CASSPRGNEKLFF.

The V call is TRBV3-1 (or the pseudogene TRBV3-2), the J call TRBJ1-4; D unclear. This CDR3 spans 14 amino acids. Trimming took 1 base from V and 7 from J, leaving 10 bases between them. Germline assignment: CDR1 LGHDT and CDR2 YNNKEL (reference sequence). CDR3 nucleotides: TGTGCCAGCAGCCAAGGCATCGTGGGTGAAAAACTGTTTTTT. Translation: CASSQGIVGEKLFF.

For the CDR3, the DNA is TGCGCCAGCAGCCACGGACAGGGTTTAAACTATGGCTACACCTTC. Its protein product is CASSHGQGLNYGYTF. This sequence joins TRBV5-1 and TRBJ1-2; 8 bases line up with TRBD1. Looked up from germline, CDR1 is SGHRS and CDR2 is YFSETQ. Trimming cost V 4 bases and J 2 bases; bases outside gene matches: 7. The length of the CDR3 is 15 residues. The variable domain in full, completed from reference TRBV5-1 and TRBJ1-2, reads KAGVTQTPRYLIKTRGQQVTLSCSPISGHRSVSWYQQTPGQGLQFLFEYFSETQRNKGNFPGRFSGRQFSNSRSEMNVSTLELGDSALYLCASSHGQGLNYGYTFGSGTRLTVV.

This CDR3 reads CASSLRSGNTIYF. The CDR3 DNA reads TGTGCCAGCAGTTTGAGGTCTGGAAACACCATATATTTT. The rearrangement links TRBV27 to TRBJ1-3; D call uncertain. The CDR3 runs to 13 residues. In germline, CDR1 is MNHEY, CDR2 SMNVEV (reference sequence). V was shortened by 3 bases and J by 1 base, with 4 bases between the two germline ends.

This clone was seen a single time. The chain recombines TRBV18 with TRBJ1-1; D is undetermined. The CDR3 is made up of 15 amino acids. CDR1 is KGHSH, CDR2 LQKENI, per germline. V was shortened by 6 bases and J by 0 bases, with 14 bases between the two germline ends. In DNA, the CDR3 is TGTGCCAGCTCCCTCACCTCCGACCTGAACACTGAAGCTTTCTTT. It specifies CASSLTSDLNTEAFF.

This clone was detected once. The genes are TRBV5-6 and TRBJ2-7, with 7 positions matching TRBD1. Looked up from germline, CDR1 is SGHDT and CDR2 is YYEEEE. This CDR3 spans 16 amino acids. V gave up 0 bases and J gave up 2 bases; unmatched junction bases: 8. As DNA, the CDR3 is TGTGCCAGCAGCTTGGGCGGACCGACAGGGACCTACGAGCAGTACTTC. This encodes CASSLGGPTGTYEQYF.

The chain links TRBV6-1 to TRBJ1-5; D is perhaps TRBD1 (5 bases). The CDR3 sequence is 15 residues long. CDR1 and CDR2 from the germline V gene are MNHNS and SASEGT. V lost 0 bases to trimming and J lost 5 bases, with 11 bases between them. The CDR3 nucleotides are TGTGCCAGCAGTGAAGCAATCTGGGGGGATCAGCCCCAGCATTTT. Translation gives CASSEAIWGDQPQHF.

The genes are TRBV5-1 and TRBJ2-7; 10 nucleotides line up with TRBD1. This CDR3 has 14 amino acids. Per germline, CDR1 SGHRS and CDR2 YFSETQ. The junction had 7 bases not matched to a gene; V was cut back by 5 bases and J by 5 bases. The CDR3 loop reads CASRTGTGEDEQYF. The CDR3 region has the DNA TGCGCCAGCAGAACCGGGACAGGGGAGGACGAGCAGTACTTC.

In DNA form, the CDR3 reads TGTGCCAGCAGTTTCGGACAGGAGGAGGGAATCTACGAGCAGTACTTC. Translating gives CASSFGQEEGIYEQYF. The J gene is TRBJ2-7, the V gene TRBV6-5; a weak D match, TRBD1 (7 bases). CDR1 is MNHEY, CDR2 SVGAGI, per germline. The ends were cut back, 4 bases at V and 3 bases at J, with 19 bases in the middle. This CDR3 is 16 amino acids long.

The rearrangement joins TRBV5-1 to TRBJ2-3; 7 bases match TRBD1. Germline V gene data show CDR1 as SGHRS and CDR2 as YFSETQ. The ends lost 1 base at V and 3 bases at J; junction bases unmatched: 2. The CDR3 covers 14 residues. The CDR3 nucleotides read TGCGCCAGCAGCTTGCACAGGGGAACAGATACGCAGTATTTT. Protein sequence: CASSLHRGTDTQYF.

The chain joins TRBV3-1 (or the pseudogene TRBV3-2) to TRBJ1-2; D unclear. This CDR3 has 15 amino acids. Germline CDR1 and CDR2: LGHDT and YNNKEL (reference sequence). Trimming took off 1 base at V and 5 bases at J, with 14 bases between the two ends. CDR3 sequence (DNA): TGTGCCAGCAGCCAAGTCTTGGGCGGACGATATGGCTACACCTTC. Translating gives CASSQVLGGRYGYTF.

This clone was seen just once. The V and J genes are TRBV25-1 and TRBJ2-5; D gene ambiguous. Germline V CDR1 and CDR2: MGHDK, SYGVNS. V lost 2 bases, J lost 6 bases, and 16 bases lay in between. The CDR3 spans 15 residues. CDR3: CASSEPERVGKTQYF. CDR3 in DNA: TGTGCCAGCAGTGAACCAGAACGGGTGGGAAAGACCCAGTACTTC.

This chain joins TRBV7-9 and TRBJ1-2; D may be TRBD1 (5 bases). The CDR3 is made up of 14 amino acids. V was shortened by 5 bases and J by 4 bases, with 14 bases between the two germline ends. Germline CDR1 is SEHNR and CDR2 is FQNEAQ (reference sequence). The CDR3, as DNA: TGTGCCAGCAGCGACGGGGGTCGACGCTATGGCTACACCTTC. Translation: CASSDGGRRYGYTF.

This clone was seen only a few times. The chain has TRBV10-1 and TRBJ2-3; 14 bases line up with TRBD2. Germline loops: CDR1 WNHNN, CDR2 SYGVQD (reference sequence). Trimming at V came to 2 bases and at J to 4 bases, leaving 8 bases not matched to a gene. This CDR3 contains 18 residues. The CDR3 spells CASSEITGTSGSADTQYF. The CDR3 region has the DNA TGCGCCAGCAGTGAGATAACCGGGACTAGCGGGAGTGCAGATACGCAGTATTTT.

This clone appeared a few times. The chain couples TRBV4-2 to TRBJ1-2; D is uncertain. The V gene's germline CDR1 is LGHNA and CDR2 YNFKEQ. V shed 0 bases and J shed 5 bases, with 10 bases lying between them. The CDR3 extends over 14 amino acids. The CDR3 reads CASSQEWGEYGYTF. The DNA of the CDR3 is TGTGCCAGCAGCCAAGAATGGGGAGAATATGGCTACACCTTC.

The chain is built from TRBV4-2 and TRBJ1-1, with 7 bases lining up with TRBD1. V gave up 0 bases and J gave up 3 bases; unmatched junction bases: 4. The V gene's germline CDR1 is LGHNA and CDR2 YNFKEQ. This CDR3 spans 15 amino acids. CDR3 region: CASSQDARGDTEAFF. The CDR3 bases are TGTGCCAGCAGCCAAGATGCCAGGGGGGACACTGAAGCTTTCTTT.

The chain uses TRBV18 and TRBJ2-2; TRBD1 aligns across 7 bases. Germline lookup yields CDR1 KGHSH and CDR2 LQKENI. There are 15 residues in the CDR3. Germline trimming cut 5 bases from V and 0 bases from J; bases unmatched to any gene: 3. CDR3 protein: CASSRGQPNTGELFF. CDR3 nucleotide sequence: TGTGCCAGCTCAAGGGGACAGCCGAACACCGGGGAGCTGTTTTTT.